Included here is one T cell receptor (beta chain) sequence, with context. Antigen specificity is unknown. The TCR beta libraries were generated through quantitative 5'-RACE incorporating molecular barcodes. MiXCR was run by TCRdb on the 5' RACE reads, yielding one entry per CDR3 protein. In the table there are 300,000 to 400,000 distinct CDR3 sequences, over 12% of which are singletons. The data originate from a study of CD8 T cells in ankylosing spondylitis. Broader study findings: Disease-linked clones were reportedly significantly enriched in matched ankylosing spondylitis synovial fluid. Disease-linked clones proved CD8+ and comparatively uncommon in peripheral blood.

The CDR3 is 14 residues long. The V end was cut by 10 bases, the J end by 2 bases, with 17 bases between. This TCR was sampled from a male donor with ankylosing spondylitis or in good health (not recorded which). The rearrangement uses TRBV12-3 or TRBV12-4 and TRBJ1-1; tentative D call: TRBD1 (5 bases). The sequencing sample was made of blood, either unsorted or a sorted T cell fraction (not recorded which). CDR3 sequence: CAIRLGTENTEAFF. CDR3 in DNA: TGTGCCATTCGGTTGGGGACGGAAAACACTGAAGCTTTCTTT.